This T cell receptor (beta chain) was profiled in a study of blood T cell repertoires in COVID-19. For the study at large: T cells, B-cell-depleted T cells, or PBMCs provided the cDNA or gDNA that served as material.

CDR3 length equals 16 residues. V shed 6 bases and J shed 3 bases, with 18 bases lying between them. Germline loops: CDR1 SGHTA, CDR2 FQGNSA. Per the study methods: Scientists estimated how many nucleated cells there were by amplifying reference gene primers. Libraries were prepared by immunoSEQ multiplex PCR; TCRdb keeps only in-frame clonotypes and omits some of them. V, J and clone size reflect that table, while D and trimming were determined from the DNA. Of about 94,000 clones in the sample, roughly 91% were seen once. This receptor was taken from a woman aged 80 or over with acute or convalescent COVID-19. The V and J genes are TRBV7-2 and TRBJ2-1; perhaps TRBD2 as D (6 bases). The sequencing input was peripheral blood. CDR3 sequence (DNA): TGTGCCAGCAGTATGGTTCGGACTATTAGCTACAATGAGCAGTTCTTC. This encodes CASSMVRTISYNEQFF. The full variable domain, in which reference TRBV7-2 and TRBJ2-1 provide the parts outside the CDR3, is GAGVSQSPSNKVTEKGKDVELRCDPISGHTALYWYRQSLGQGLEFLIYFQGNSAPDKSGLPSDRFSAERTGGSVSTLTIQRTQQEDSAVYLCASSMVRTISYNEQFFGPGTRLTVL.